What follows are 3 T cell receptor beta chains derived from one specimen sequenced in a study of T cells in Graves' hyperthyroidism and ophthalmopathy. Researchers amplified the TCR beta CDR3 regions from RNA transcripts. During a first-round RT-PCR of the TCR CDR3, the HTBI primer set was used. TCRdb processed the multiplex PCR reads anew with MiXCR; each CDR3 protein has one entry. Among almost 600,000 distinct CDR3 sequences listed, more than 45% were seen once. Sequences were obtained from peripheral blood or thyroid tissue (not recorded which). These receptors came from a woman younger than 35 with Graves' hyperthyroidism.

V gene TRBV20-1 combines with J gene TRBJ1-4; perhaps TRBD1 as D (6 bases). Per the germline V gene, CDR1 is DFQATT and CDR2 is SNEGSKA (reference sequence). The germline V and J ends were trimmed by 6 bases and 3 bases, with 20 bases remaining between them. The length of the CDR3 is 16 residues. As DNA, the CDR3 is TGCAGTGCCAGCAGTTTGCGGGACAAGCCTAATGAAAAACTGTTTTTT. Protein: CSASSLRDKPNEKLFF.

The rearrangement links TRBV19 to TRBJ1-5; D is possibly TRBD1 (6 bases). Germline V CDR1 and CDR2: LNHDA, SQIVND (reference sequence). Trimming removed 7 bases at V and 11 bases at J, with 18 bases between. The CDR3 has 13 residues. CDR3 DNA: TGTGCCAGTACCAATGGGCCGGGACAAACCCAGCATTTT. It is translated as CASTNGPGQTQHF. The full variable domain, with the rest looked up from reference TRBV19 and TRBJ1-5, is DGGITQSPKYLFRKEGQNVTLSCEQNLNHDAMYWYRQDPGQGLRLIYYSQIVNDFQKGDIAEGYSVSREKKESFPLTVTSAQKNPTAFYLCASTNGPGQTQHFGDGTRLSIL.

This clonotype came up many times. The V and J genes are TRBV20-1 and TRBJ1-2; D ambiguous. Per the germline V gene, CDR1 is DFQATT and CDR2 is SNEGSKA (reference sequence). V lost 4 bases, J lost 0 bases, and 15 bases lay in between. This CDR3 is built from 15 residues. CDR3 residues: CSANPRSYPNYGYTF. CDR3 nucleotides: TGCAGTGCTAACCCGCGGAGTTATCCTAACTATGGCTACACCTTC.